This TCR beta chain was recovered during a study of shared clonotypes between healthy human individuals. On the study more broadly: Donors had three CD4 naive, three CD4 memory, two CD8 naive and one CD8 memory plate apiece.

The CDR3 covers 14 residues. In germline, CDR1 is MNHNY, CDR2 SVGAGI (reference sequence). With V trimmed by 6 bases and J by 1 base, 5 bases remained unmatched. This table comes from immunoSEQ multiplex PCR, and its TCRdb copy is limited to in-frame clones, with some not included. The sample records over 950,000 clones, about 80% being singletons. The V gene is TRBV6-6, the J gene TRBJ2-5, with 7 bases aligning to TRBD1. Sequenced input: memory CD4+ T cells from PBMCs. Subset defined: CD45RA-negative fraction. The clonotype was recovered from a man younger than 30 in good health. Some clones in this sample may be carry-over from other donors' samples. The CDR3 loop is CASSRDRVQETQYF. The CDR3 DNA reads as TGTGCCAGCAGCCGAGACAGGGTCCAAGAGACCCAGTACTTC.